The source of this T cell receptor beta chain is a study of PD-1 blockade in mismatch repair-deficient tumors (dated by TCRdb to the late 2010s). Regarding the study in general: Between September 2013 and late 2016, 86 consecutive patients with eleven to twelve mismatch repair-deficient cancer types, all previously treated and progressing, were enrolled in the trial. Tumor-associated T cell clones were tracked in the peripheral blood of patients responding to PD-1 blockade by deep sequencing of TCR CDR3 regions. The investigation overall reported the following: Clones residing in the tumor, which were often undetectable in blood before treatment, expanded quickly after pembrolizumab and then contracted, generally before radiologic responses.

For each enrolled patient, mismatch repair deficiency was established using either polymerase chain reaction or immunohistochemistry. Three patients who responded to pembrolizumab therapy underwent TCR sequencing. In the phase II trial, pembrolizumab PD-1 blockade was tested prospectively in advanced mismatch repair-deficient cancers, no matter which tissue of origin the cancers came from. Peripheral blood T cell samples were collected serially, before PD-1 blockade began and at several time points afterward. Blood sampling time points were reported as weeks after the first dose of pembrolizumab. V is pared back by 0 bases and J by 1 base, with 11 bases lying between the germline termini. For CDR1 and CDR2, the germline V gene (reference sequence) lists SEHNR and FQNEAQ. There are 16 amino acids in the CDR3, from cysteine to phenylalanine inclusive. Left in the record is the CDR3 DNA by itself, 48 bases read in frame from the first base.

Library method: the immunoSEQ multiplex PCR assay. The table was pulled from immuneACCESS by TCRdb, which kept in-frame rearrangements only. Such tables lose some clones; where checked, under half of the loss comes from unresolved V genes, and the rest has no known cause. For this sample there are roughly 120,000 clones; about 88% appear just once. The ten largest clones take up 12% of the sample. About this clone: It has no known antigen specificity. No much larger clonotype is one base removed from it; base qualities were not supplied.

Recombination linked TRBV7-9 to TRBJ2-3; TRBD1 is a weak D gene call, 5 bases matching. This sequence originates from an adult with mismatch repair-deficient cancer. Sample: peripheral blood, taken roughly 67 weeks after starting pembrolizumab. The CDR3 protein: CASSLAGVGGTDTQYF. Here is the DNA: TGTGCCAGCAGCTTAGCGGGTGTAGGGGGCACAGATACGCAGTATTTT.